Included here is one T cell receptor (beta chain) sequence, with context. The data derive from a study of blood T cell repertoires in COVID-19. Authors' data handling: Estimated nucleated cell counts came from reference gene primer amplification. Sequenced by immunoSEQ multiplex PCR; TCRdb stores in-frame clones only, minus some. V and J calls and clone size are as listed in that table; D and trimming were resolved from the DNA. The sample yields about 430,000 clones, about 88% seen once. CDR1 is SGDLS and CDR2 is YYNGEE in the germline V gene. The CDR3 spans 17 residues. The junction had 9 bases not matched to a gene; V was cut back by 4 bases and J by 0 bases. Recruitment covered about two dozen US areas and drew participants whose ages spanned roughly 18 to 89 years. A COVID-19 case was met by exposed participants within 2 weeks before study entry.

The rearrangement uses TRBV9 and TRBJ2-2, with 7 bases identical to TRBD2. The clonotype was recovered from a woman between 18 and 29 years old who had been exposed to COVID-19. Sequencing was performed on PBMCs or T cells enriched from blood (not recorded which). CDR3 nucleotide sequence: TGTGCCAGCAGCTTCCCCCCGGGACTAACGAACACCGGGGAGCTGTTTTTT. It translates to CASSFPPGLTNTGELFF.